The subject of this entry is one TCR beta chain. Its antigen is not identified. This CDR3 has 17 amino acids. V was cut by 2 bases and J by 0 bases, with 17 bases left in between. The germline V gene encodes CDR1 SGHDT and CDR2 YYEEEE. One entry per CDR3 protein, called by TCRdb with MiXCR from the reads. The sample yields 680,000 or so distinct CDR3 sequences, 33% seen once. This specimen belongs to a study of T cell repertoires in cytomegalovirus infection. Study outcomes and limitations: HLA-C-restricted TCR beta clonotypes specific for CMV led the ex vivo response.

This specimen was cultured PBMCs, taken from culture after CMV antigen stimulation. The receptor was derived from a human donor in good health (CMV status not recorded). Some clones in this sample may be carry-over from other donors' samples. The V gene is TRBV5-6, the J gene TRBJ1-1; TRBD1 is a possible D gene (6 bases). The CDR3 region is CASSLQGSFYLNTEAFF. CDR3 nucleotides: TGTGCCAGCAGCTTACAGGGCTCCTTCTATTTGAACACTGAAGCTTTCTTT.